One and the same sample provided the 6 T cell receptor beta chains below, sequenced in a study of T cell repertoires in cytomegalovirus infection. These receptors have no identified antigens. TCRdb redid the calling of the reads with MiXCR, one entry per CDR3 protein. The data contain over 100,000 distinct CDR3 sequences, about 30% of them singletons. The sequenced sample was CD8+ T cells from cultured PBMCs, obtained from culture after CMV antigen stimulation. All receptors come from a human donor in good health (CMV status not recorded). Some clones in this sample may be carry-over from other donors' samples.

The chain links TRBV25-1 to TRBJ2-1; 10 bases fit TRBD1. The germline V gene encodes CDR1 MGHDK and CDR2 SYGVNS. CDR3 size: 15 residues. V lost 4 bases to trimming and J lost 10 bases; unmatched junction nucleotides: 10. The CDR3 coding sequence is TGTGCCAGCAGTGGACCGGGACAGGGGATCAGCGAGCAGTTCTTC. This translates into CASSGPGQGISEQFF.

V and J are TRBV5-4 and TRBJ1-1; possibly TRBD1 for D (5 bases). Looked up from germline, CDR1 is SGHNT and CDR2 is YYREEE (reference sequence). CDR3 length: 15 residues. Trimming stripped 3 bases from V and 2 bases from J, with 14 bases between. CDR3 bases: TGTGCCAGCAGCTCCTCGACAGAATTAAACACTGAAGCTTTCTTT. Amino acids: CASSSSTELNTEAFF.

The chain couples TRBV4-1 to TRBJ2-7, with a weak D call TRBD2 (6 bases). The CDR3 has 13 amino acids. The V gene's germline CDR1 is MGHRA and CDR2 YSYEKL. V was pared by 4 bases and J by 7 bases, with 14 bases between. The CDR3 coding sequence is TGCGCCAGCAGCCTACGGACGGAGGGGGAGCAGTACTTC. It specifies CASSLRTEGEQYF.

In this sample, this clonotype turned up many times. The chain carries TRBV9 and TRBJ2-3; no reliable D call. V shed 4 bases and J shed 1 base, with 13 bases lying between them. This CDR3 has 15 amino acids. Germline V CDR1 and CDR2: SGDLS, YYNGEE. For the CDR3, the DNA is TGTGCCAGCAGCCTGGAAATAGGTCGCACAGATACGCAGTATTTT. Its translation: CASSLEIGRTDTQYF. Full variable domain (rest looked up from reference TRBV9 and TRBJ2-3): DSGVTQTPKHLITATGQRVTLRCSPRSGDLSVYWYQQSLDQGLQFLIQYYNGEERAKGNILERFSAQQFPDLHSELNLSSLELGDSALYFCASSLEIGRTDTQYFGPGTRLTVL.

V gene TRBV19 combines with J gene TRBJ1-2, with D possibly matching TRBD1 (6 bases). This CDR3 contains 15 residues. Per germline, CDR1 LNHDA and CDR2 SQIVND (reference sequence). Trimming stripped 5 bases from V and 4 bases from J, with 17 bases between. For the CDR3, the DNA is TGTGCCAGTAGTTTCCCCGCGGGACACATCTATGGCTACACCTTC. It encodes CASSFPAGHIYGYTF.

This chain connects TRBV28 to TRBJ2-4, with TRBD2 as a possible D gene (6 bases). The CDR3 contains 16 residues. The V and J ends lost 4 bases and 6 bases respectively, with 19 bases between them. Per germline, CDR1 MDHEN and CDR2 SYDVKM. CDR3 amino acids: CASSSVRAGPRNIQYF. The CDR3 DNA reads TGTGCCAGCAGTTCCGTTCGGGCGGGGCCGAGAAACATTCAGTACTTC.